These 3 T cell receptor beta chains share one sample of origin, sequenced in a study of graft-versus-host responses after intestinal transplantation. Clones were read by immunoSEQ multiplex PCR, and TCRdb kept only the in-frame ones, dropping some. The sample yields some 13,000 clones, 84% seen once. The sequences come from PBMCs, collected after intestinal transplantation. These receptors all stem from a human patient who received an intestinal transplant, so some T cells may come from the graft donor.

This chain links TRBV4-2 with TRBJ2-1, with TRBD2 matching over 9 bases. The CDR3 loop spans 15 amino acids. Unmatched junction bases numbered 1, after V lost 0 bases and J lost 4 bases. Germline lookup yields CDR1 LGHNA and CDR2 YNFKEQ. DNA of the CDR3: TGTGCCAGCAGCCAAGATAGCGGGAGTTACAATGAGCAGTTCTTC. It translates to CASSQDSGSYNEQFF.

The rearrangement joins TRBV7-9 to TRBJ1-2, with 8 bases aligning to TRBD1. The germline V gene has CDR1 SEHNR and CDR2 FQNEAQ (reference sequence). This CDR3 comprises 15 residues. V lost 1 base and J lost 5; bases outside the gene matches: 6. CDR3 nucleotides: TGTGCCAGCAGCTTAGACGGGACAGGTCTATATGGCTACACCTTC. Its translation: CASSLDGTGLYGYTF.

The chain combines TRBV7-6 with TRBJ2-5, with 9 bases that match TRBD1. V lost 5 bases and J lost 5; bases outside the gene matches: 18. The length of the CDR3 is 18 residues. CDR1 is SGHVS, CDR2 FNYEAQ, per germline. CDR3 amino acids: CASSPDRGWEGSWETQYF. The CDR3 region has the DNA TGTGCCAGCAGCCCGGACAGGGGTTGGGAGGGATCATGGGAGACCCAGTACTTC. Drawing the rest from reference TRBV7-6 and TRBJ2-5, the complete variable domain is GAGVSQSPRYKVTKRGQDVALRCDPISGHVSLYWYRQALGQGPEFLTYFNYEAQQDKSGLPNDRFSAERPEGSISTLTIQRTEQRDSAMYRCASSPDRGWEGSWETQYFGPGTRLLVL.